This TCR beta chain was profiled in a study of CD8+ T cells in alopecia areata. cDNA prepared by RNA extraction and subsequent reverse transcription served as the template for sequencing. TCRdb's table, derived via immunoSEQ multiplex PCR, lists solely in-frame clones and lacks some. The table records 30,000 to 40,000 clones, 70% to 80% of them present only once. Germline lookup yields CDR1 SEHNR and CDR2 FQNEAQ (reference sequence). The CDR3 runs 16 residues. The V and J ends lost 4 bases and 3 bases respectively, with 16 bases between them. With respect to this clone: Antigen specificity is unknown.

Points from the study as a whole: Higher clonality was seen in lesional scalp than in normal scalp, especially in alopecia totalis/universalis.

Peripheral blood and lesional scalp punch biopsies came from alopecia areata patients. The source material was NKG2D-low CD8+ T cells sorted from blood. The gene calls are TRBV7-9 and TRBJ1-5; D is unclear. This clonotype was sampled from a human donor with alopecia areata. In DNA form, the CDR3 reads TGTGCCAGCAGCTCGACCCGGGAGTACTTCAATCAGCCCCAGCATTTT. This codes for CASSSTREYFNQPQHF.